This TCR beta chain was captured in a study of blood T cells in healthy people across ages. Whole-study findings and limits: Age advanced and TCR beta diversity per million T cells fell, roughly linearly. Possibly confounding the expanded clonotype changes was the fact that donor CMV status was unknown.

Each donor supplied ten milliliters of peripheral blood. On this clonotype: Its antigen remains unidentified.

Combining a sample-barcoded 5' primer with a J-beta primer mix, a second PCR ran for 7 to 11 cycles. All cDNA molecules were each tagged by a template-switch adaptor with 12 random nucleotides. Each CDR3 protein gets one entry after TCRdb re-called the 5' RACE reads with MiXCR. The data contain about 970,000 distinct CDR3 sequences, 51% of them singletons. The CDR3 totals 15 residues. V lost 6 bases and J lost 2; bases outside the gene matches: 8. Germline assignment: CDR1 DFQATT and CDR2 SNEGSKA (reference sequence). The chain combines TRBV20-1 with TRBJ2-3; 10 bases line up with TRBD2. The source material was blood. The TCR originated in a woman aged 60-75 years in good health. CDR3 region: CSARGLARITDTQYF. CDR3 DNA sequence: TGCAGTGCCAGGGGACTAGCGAGAATCACAGATACGCAGTATTTT.